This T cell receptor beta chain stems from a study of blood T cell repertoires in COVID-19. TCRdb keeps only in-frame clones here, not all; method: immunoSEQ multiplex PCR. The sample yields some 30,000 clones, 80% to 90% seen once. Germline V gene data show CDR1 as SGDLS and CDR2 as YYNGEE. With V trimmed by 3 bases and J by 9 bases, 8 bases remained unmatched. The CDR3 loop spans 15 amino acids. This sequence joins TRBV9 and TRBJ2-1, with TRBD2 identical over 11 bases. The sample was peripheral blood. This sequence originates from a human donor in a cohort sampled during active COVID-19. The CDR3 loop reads CASSESSGGISEQFF. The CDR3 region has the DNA TGTGCCAGCAGCGAGTCTAGCGGGGGGATCTCTGAGCAGTTCTTC.